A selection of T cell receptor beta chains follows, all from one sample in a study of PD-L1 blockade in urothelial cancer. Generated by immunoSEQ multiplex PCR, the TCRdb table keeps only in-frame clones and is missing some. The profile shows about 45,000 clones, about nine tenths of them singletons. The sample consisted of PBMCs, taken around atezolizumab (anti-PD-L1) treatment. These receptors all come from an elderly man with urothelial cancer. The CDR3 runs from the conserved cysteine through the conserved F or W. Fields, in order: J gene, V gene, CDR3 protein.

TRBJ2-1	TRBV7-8	CASSLGRTGLGAYNEQFF
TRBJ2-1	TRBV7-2	CASSAYQGYNEQFF
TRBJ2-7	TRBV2	CASSVREGYEQYF
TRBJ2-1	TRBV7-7	CASSLGVGTRDEQFF
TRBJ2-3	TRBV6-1	CASSEPYTQYF
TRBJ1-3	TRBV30	CAWSAQNRGSGNTIYF
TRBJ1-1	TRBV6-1	CASSDGQLISEAFF
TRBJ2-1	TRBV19	CASSPLEGLNYNEQFF
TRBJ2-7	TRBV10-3	CAISELTGGVGEQYF
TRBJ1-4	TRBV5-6	CASSIGQGGEKLFF
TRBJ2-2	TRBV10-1	CASSHPNTGELFF
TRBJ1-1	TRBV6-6	CASSYSPGQGSTEAFF
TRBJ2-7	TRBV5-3	CARSSSTVRDRVDEQYF
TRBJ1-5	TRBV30	CAWATNSRSSNQPQHF
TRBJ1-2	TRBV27	CASSPYGEASYGYTF
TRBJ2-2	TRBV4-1	CASSQKRGLDRRTGELFF
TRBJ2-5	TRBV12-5	CASGLSTGTSLTQYF
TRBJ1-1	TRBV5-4	CASSPRDTEAFF
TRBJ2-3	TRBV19	CASSLAGADTQYF
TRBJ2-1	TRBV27	CASSPLLAGTIVSYNEQFF
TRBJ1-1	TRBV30	CAWRKGPRTEEAFF
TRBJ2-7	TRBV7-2	CASSSDRGRAEQYF
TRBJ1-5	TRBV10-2	CASSAWGEESNQPQHF
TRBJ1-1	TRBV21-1	CASSKEAGLNTEAFF
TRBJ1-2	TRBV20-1	CSASYGYTF
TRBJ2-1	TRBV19	CASSMSVAGGSGAYNEQFF
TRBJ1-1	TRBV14	CASSPVRGFGTEAFF
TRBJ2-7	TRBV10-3	CAIRGREDPYEQYF
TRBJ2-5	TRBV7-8	CAIHGGTDSAEETQYF
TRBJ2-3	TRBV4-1	CASSQGHGAGTDTQYF
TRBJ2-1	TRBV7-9	CASSLQQGAGHNEQFF
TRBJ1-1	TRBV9	CASSGGQLRNTEAFF
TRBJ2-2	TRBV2	CASSLRQTTGELFF
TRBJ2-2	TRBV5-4	CASSSLGLAAGELFF
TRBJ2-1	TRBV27	CASRPRGGAYNEQFF
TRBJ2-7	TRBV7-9	CASSLAAGPTREQYF
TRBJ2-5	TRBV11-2	CASSLELAGVETQYF
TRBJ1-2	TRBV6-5	CASRDSSNYGYTF
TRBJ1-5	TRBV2	CASSLQGYSNQPQHF
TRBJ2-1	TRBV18	CASSPSVEYNEQFF
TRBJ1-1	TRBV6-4	CASSDGTLNTEAFF
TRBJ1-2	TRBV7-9	CASTITGGYGYTF
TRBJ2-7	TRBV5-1	CASSLDVGQGTHEQYF
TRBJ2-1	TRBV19	CASRRTATYNEQFF
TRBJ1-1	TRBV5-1	CASSLGGQRTEAFF